Each of the 2 T cell receptor beta chains below was sequenced from the same sample in a study of control samples from healthy donors and cancer patients. Only in-frame clones appear in the TCRdb table, and some are missing; sequencing was by immunoSEQ multiplex PCR. The table lists 120,000 or so clones, 80% to 95% of them singletons. Sequencing used blood. The receptors originated from a man between 18 and 35 years old in good health.

This chain connects TRBV5-8 to TRBJ2-2; D is undetermined. V lost 3 bases to trimming and J lost 7 bases, with 7 bases between them. In germline, CDR1 is SGHTS, CDR2 YDEGEE. The CDR3 has 12 residues. CDR3 in amino acids: CASSSFNGELFF. The DNA for the CDR3 is TGTGCCAGCAGCTCCTTTAACGGGGAGCTGTTTTTT.

Comment on this clone: One junction end does not reproduce the germline sequence, and a read error may be involved. The rearrangement links TRBV2 to TRBJ2-5; 10 bases fit TRBD2. CDR3 size: 16 residues. In germline, CDR1 is SNHLY, CDR2 FYNNEI. The CDR3 DNA follows: TGTGCCAGCAGGGAAGGGACTAGCGCACGGGAGGAGACCCAGTACTTC. Protein sequence: CASREGTSAREETQYF.